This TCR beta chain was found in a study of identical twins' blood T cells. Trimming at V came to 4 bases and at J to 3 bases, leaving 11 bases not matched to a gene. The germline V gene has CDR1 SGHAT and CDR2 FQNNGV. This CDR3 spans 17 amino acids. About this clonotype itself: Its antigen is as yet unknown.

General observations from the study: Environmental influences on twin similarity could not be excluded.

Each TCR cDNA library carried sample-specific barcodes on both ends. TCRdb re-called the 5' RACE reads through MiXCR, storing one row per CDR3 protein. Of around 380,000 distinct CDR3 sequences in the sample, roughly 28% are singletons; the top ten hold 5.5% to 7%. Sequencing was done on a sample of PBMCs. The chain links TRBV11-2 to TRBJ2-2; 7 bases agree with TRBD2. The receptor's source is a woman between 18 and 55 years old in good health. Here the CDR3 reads CASSSLRSGVDTGELFF. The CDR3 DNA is TGTGCCAGCAGCTCACTCAGGAGCGGGGTAGACACCGGGGAGCTGTTTTTT.